This T cell receptor beta chain was captured in a study of blood T cell repertoires in COVID-19. Across the whole study: From T cells, B-cell-depleted T cells, or PBMCs came the material, which was cDNA or gDNA.

Clones were sequenced by immunoSEQ multiplex PCR, and TCRdb holds only the in-frame ones, with some missing. The table lists around 190,000 clones, about 88% of them singletons. The V gene end was trimmed by 4 bases and the J gene end by 5 bases; junction bases not matched to a gene: 6. The germline CDR1 and CDR2 sequences are SGHRS and YFSETQ. The CDR3 covers 14 residues. This clone appeared a single time. Sequencing was done on a sample of peripheral blood. The source of this sequence is a young man with acute or convalescent COVID-19. The gene calls are TRBV5-1 and TRBJ1-2; 9 bases align to TRBD1. As DNA, the CDR3 is TGCGCCAGCAGCCAGGACAGGGGATGGTATGGCTACACCTTC. Translation gives CASSQDRGWYGYTF.